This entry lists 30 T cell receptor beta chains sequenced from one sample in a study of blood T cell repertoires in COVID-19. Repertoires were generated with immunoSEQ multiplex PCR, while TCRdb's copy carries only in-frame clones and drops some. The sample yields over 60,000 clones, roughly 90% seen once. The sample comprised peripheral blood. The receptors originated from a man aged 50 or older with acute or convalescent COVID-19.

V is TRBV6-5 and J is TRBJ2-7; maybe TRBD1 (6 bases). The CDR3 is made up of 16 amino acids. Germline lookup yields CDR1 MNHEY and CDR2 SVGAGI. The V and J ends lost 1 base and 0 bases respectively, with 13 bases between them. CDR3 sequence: CASSYLGGDTSYEQYF. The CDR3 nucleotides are TGTGCCAGCAGTTACTTAGGGGGAGACACCTCCTACGAGCAGTACTTC.

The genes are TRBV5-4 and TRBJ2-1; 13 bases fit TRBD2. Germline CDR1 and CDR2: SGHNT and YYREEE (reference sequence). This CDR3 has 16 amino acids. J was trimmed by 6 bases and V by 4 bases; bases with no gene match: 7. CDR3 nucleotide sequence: TGTGCCAGCAGCAGGACAGGACTAGCGGGAGTCAATGAGCAGTTCTTC. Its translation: CASSRTGLAGVNEQFF.

The CDR3 reads CASSSLAGVLNYGYTF. The DNA of the CDR3 is TGTGCCAGCAGTTCCCTGGCGGGTGTCTTGAACTATGGCTACACCTTC. The chain couples TRBV6-5 to TRBJ1-2; no clear D gene. Germline CDR1 and CDR2: MNHEY and SVGAGI. This CDR3 region has 16 residues. Trimming pared 4 bases from V and 2 bases from J, leaving 17 bases between.

In nucleotides, the CDR3 is TGTGCCATCAGTGAGTCGAGCGGTGAAAAACTGTTTTTT. Its translation: CAISESSGEKLFF. The chain is built from TRBV10-3 and TRBJ1-4; D is ambiguous. The V gene's germline CDR1 is ENHRY and CDR2 SYGVKD. The CDR3 length is 13 residues. The ends were cut back, 0 bases at V and 7 bases at J, with 6 bases in the middle.

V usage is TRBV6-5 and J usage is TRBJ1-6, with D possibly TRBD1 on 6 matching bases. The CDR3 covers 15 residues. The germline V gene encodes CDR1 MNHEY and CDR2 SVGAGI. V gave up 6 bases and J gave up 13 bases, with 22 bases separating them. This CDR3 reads CASRPQSGGRGPLHF. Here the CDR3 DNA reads TGTGCCAGCAGGCCCCAGTCTGGGGGGAGGGGGCCCCTCCACTTT.

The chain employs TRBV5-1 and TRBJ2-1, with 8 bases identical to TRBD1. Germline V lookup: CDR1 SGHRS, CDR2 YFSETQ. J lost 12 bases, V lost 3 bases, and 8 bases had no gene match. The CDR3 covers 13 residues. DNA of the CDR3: TGCGCCAGCAGCTCAGACCAGGGGGCATCGCAGTTCTTC. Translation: CASSSDQGASQFF. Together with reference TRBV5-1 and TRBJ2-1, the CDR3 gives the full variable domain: KAGVTQTPRYLIKTRGQQVTLSCSPISGHRSVSWYQQTPGQGLQFLFEYFSETQRNKGNFPGRFSGRQFSNSRSEMNVSTLELGDSALYLCASSSDQGASQFFGPGTRLTVL.

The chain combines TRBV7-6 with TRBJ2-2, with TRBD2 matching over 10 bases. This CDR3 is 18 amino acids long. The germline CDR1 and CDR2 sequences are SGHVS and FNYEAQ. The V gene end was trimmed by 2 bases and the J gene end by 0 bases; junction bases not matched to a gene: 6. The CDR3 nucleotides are TGTGCCAGCAGCTTAAGGACTAGCGGCACCTCGAACACCGGGGAGCTGTTTTTT. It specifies CASSLRTSGTSNTGELFF. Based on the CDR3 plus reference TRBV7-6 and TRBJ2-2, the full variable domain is GAGVSQSPRYKVTKRGQDVALRCDPISGHVSLYWYRQALGQGPEFLTYFNYEAQQDKSGLPNDRFSAERPEGSISTLTIQRTEQRDSAMYRCASSLRTSGTSNTGELFFGEGSRLTVL.

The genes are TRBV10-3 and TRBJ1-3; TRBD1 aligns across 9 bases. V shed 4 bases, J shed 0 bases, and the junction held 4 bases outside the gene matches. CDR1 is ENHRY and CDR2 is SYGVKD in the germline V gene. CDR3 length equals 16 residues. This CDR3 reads CAISGQGQGSGNTIYF. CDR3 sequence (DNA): TGTGCCATCAGTGGCCAGGGACAGGGCTCTGGAAACACCATATATTTT.

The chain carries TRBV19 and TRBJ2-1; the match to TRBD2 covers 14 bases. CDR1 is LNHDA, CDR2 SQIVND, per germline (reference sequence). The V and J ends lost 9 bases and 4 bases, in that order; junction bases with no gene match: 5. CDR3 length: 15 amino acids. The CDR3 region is CASRLAGGLYNEQFF. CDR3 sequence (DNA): TGTGCCAGCCGACTAGCGGGAGGGTTATACAATGAGCAGTTCTTC.

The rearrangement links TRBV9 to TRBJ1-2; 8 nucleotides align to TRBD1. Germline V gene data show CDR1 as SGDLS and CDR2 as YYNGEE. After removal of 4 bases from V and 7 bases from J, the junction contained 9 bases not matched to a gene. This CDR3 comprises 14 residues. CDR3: CASSFGQGGSGYTF. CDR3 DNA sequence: TGTGCCAGCAGCTTCGGACAGGGAGGTTCTGGCTACACCTTC.

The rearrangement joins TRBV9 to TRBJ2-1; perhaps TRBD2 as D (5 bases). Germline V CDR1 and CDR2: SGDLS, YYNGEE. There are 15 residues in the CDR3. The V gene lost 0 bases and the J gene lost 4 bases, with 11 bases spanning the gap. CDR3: CASSVGSGGYNEQFF. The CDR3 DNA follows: TGTGCCAGCAGCGTAGGCAGCGGAGGATACAATGAGCAGTTCTTC.

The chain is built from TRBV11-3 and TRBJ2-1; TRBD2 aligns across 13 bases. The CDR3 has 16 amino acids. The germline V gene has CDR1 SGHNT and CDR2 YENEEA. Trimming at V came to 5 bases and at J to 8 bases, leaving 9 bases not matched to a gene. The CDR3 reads CASSTRRGLAGDEQFF. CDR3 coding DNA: TGTGCCAGCAGCACTCGTCGAGGACTAGCGGGAGATGAGCAGTTCTTC.

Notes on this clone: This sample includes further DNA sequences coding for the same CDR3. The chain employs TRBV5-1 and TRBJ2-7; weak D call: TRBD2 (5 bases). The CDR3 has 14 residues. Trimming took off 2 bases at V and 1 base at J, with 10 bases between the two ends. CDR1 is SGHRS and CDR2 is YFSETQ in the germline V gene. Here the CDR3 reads CASSLLESSYEQYF. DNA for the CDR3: TGCGCCAGCAGCTTACTAGAATCATCCTACGAGCAGTACTTC.

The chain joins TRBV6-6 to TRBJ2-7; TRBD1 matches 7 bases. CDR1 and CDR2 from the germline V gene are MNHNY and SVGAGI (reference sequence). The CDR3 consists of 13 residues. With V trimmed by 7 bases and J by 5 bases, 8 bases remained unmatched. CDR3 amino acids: CASNEDRSDEQYF. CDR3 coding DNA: TGTGCCAGCAATGAGGACAGGTCCGACGAGCAGTACTTC.

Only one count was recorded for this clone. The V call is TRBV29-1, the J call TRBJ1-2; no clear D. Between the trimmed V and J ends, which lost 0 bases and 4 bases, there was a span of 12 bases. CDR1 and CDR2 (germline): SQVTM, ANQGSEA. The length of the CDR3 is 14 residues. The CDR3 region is CSVEDPRGFYGYTF. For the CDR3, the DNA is TGCAGCGTTGAAGATCCTCGAGGATTCTATGGCTACACCTTC.

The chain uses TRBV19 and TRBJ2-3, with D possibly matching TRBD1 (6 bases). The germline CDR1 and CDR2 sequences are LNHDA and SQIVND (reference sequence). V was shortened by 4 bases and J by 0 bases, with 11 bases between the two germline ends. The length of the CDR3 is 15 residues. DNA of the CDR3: TGTGCCAGTAGTACCTGGGGGCCTAGCACAGATACGCAGTATTTT. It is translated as CASSTWGPSTDTQYF.

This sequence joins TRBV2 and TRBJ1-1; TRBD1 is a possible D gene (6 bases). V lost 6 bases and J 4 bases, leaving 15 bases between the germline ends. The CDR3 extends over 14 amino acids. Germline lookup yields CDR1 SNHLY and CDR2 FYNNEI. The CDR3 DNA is TGTGCCAGCAGGGGGTGGGGGCCCGGCACTGAAGCTTTCTTT. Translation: CASRGWGPGTEAFF.

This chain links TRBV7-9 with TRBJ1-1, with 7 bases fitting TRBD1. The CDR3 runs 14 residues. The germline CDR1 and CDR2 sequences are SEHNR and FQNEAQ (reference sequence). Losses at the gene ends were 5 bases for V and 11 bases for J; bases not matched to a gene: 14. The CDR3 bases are TGTGCCAGCAGCCCGGAGACAGGGCAGTTTGACGCTTTCTTT. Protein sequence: CASSPETGQFDAFF.

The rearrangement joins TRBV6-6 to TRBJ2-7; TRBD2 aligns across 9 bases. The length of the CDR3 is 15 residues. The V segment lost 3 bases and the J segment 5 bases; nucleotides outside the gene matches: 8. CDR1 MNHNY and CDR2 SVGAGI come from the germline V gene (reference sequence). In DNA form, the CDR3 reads TGTGCCAGCAGTTATCGGCTAGCGGGAAAGGACGAGCAGTACTTC. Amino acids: CASSYRLAGKDEQYF.

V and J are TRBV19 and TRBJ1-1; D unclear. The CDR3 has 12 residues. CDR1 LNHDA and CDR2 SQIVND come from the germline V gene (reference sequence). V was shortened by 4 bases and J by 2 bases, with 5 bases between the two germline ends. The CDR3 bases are TGTGCCAGTAGTAAGCTTAACACTGAAGCTTTCTTT. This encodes CASSKLNTEAFF.

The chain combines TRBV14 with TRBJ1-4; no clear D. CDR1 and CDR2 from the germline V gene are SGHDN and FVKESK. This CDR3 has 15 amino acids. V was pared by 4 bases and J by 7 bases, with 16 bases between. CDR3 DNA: TGTGCCAGCAGCCTACGGGGTCCTTGGAGTGAAAAACTGTTTTTT. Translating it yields CASSLRGPWSEKLFF.

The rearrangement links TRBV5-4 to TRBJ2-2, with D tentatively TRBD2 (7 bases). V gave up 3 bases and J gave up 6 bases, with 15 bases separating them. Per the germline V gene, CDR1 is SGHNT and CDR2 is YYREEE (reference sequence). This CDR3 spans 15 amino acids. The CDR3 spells CASSSVGGGSGELFF. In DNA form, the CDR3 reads TGTGCCAGCAGCTCGGTTGGCGGGGGCTCCGGGGAGCTGTTTTTT.

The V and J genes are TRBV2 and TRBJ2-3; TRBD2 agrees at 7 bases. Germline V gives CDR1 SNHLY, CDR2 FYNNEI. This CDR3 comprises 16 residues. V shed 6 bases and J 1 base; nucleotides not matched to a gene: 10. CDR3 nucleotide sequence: TGTGCCAGCAGAAGGGACTACCCCCAGGGCACAGATACGCAGTATTTT. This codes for CASRRDYPQGTDTQYF.

In nucleotides, the CDR3 is TGCGCCAGCAGCCAAGTTGGCCAGTATCGTCAGCCCCAGCATTTT. Protein: CASSQVGQYRQPQHF. The rearrangement joins TRBV4-1 to TRBJ1-5, with unresolved D. CDR3 length: 15 amino acids. The germline CDR1 and CDR2 sequences are MGHRA and YSYEKL. With 1 base removed from V and 6 bases from J, the gap between germline ends came to 13 bases.

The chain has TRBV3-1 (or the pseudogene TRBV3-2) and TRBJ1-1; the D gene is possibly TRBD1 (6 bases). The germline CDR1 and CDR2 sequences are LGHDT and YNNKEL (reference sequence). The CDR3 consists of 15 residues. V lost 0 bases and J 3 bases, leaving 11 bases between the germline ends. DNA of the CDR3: TGTGCCAGCAGCCAAGAAGGGGGGGCGTACACTGAAGCTTTCTTT. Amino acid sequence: CASSQEGGAYTEAFF.

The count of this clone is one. The CDR3 region is CASSERTGDGYTF. The CDR3 nucleotides are TGCGCCAGCAGTGAGAGGACAGGCGATGGCTACACCTTC. This chain links TRBV10-2 with TRBJ1-2; 7 nucleotides agree with TRBD1. The junction had 3 bases not matched to a gene; V was cut back by 2 bases and J by 6 bases. The CDR3 runs 13 residues. The germline gives CDR1 WSHSY, CDR2 SAAADI.

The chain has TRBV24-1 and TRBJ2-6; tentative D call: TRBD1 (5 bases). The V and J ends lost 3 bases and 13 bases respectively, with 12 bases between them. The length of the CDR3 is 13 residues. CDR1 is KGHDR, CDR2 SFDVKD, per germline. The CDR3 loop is CATSDVQGGVLTF. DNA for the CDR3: TGTGCCACCAGTGATGTCCAGGGTGGGGTCCTGACTTTC.

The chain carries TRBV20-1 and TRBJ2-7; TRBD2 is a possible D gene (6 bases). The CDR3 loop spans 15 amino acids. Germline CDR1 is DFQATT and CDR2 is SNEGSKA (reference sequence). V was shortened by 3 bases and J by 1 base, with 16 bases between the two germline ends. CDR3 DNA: TGCAGTGCTAGTAACCCTTCTGGGGGGTCCTACGAGCAGTACTTC. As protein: CSASNPSGGSYEQYF.

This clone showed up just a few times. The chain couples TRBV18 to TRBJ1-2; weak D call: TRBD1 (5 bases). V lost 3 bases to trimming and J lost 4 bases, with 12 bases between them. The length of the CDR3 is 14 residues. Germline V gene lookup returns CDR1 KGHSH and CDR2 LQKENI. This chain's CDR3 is CASSPAGNLYGYTF. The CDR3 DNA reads TGTGCCAGCTCACCGGCAGGGAACCTCTATGGCTACACCTTC. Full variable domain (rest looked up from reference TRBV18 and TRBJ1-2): NAGVMQNPRHLVRRRGQEARLRCSPMKGHSHVYWYRQLPEEGLKFMVYLQKENIIDESGMPKERFSAEFPKEGPSILRIQQVVRGDSAAYFCASSPAGNLYGYTFGSGTRLTVV.

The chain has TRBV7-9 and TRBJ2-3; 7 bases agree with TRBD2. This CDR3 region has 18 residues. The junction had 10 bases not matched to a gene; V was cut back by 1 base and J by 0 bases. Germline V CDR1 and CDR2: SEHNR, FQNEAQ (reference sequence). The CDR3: CASSLGSSGRPSTDTQYF. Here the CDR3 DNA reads TGTGCCAGCAGCTTAGGAAGTAGCGGGCGCCCTAGCACAGATACGCAGTATTTT.